These T cell receptor beta chains were read from a single sample in a study of control samples from healthy donors and cancer patients. Generated by immunoSEQ multiplex PCR, the TCRdb table keeps only in-frame clones and is missing some. Here the sample spans some 30,000 clones, nearly 90% being singletons. The sample comprised formalin-fixed, paraffin-embedded tissue. All receptors come from a female donor with melanoma. Each CDR3 is given without its conserved first and last residue. Fields, in order: D gene, CDR3 length, V gene, J gene, CDR3 protein. D genes are given only for firm matches.

d_call: NA; cdr3_length: 12; v_call: TRBV29-1; j_call: TRBJ2-3; cdr3_aa: SVELGASTDTQY
d_call: NA; cdr3_length: 16; v_call: TRBV5-1; j_call: TRBJ1-6; cdr3_aa: ASSLDLVRGQFNSPLH
d_call: TRBD1; cdr3_length: 11; v_call: TRBV2; j_call: TRBJ1-6; cdr3_aa: ASSGQANSPLH
d_call: TRBD1; cdr3_length: 12; v_call: TRBV5-8; j_call: TRBJ1-1; cdr3_aa: ASPEQGPNTEAF
d_call: NA; cdr3_length: 17; v_call: TRBV3-1/TRBV3-2; j_call: TRBJ2-3; cdr3_aa: ASSQGQGRIAGGEDTQY
d_call: NA; cdr3_length: 13; v_call: TRBV5-4; j_call: TRBJ1-2; cdr3_aa: ASSQDGEFNYGYT
d_call: NA; cdr3_length: 13; v_call: TRBV9; j_call: TRBJ2-3; cdr3_aa: ASSVVPKITDTQY
d_call: TRBD2; cdr3_length: 14; v_call: TRBV6-5; j_call: TRBJ2-2; cdr3_aa: ASSSSGTRYTGELF
d_call: NA; cdr3_length: 13; v_call: TRBV11-2; j_call: TRBJ2-7; cdr3_aa: ASSLDTGASYEQY
d_call: NA; cdr3_length: 11; v_call: TRBV19; j_call: TRBJ1-5; cdr3_aa: ASTRGSNQPQH
d_call: NA; cdr3_length: 14; v_call: TRBV4-1; j_call: TRBJ2-1; cdr3_aa: ASSQDSSGTYNEQF
d_call: NA; cdr3_length: 13; v_call: TRBV18; j_call: TRBJ2-7; cdr3_aa: ASSPLGHGVTEQY
d_call: NA; cdr3_length: 13; v_call: TRBV27; j_call: TRBJ2-7; cdr3_aa: ASSSRTTISYEQY
d_call: NA; cdr3_length: 12; v_call: TRBV5-1; j_call: TRBJ1-1; cdr3_aa: ANSSRGLNTKAF
d_call: NA; cdr3_length: 12; v_call: TRBV4-3; j_call: TRBJ2-7; cdr3_aa: ASSQGEGRYEQY
d_call: NA; cdr3_length: 13; v_call: TRBV25-1; j_call: TRBJ1-2; cdr3_aa: ASSEPRGANYGYT
d_call: TRBD2; cdr3_length: 12; v_call: TRBV29-1; j_call: TRBJ2-5; cdr3_aa: SVGLAGGYETQY
d_call: NA; cdr3_length: 14; v_call: TRBV6-1; j_call: TRBJ1-3; cdr3_aa: ASSDQGNLAGNTIY
d_call: NA; cdr3_length: 13; v_call: TRBV5-1; j_call: TRBJ1-3; cdr3_aa: ASSLEARPGNTIY
d_call: NA; cdr3_length: 12; v_call: TRBV4-2; j_call: TRBJ1-1; cdr3_aa: ASSQGGQNTEAF
d_call: NA; cdr3_length: 12; v_call: TRBV5-1; j_call: TRBJ2-7; cdr3_aa: ASSLGGRGPEQY
d_call: NA; cdr3_length: 13; v_call: TRBV19; j_call: TRBJ1-1; cdr3_aa: ASTPRRGGRTEAF
d_call: NA; cdr3_length: 11; v_call: TRBV6-6; j_call: TRBJ1-4; cdr3_aa: ASYSATNEKLF
d_call: NA; cdr3_length: 17; v_call: TRBV7-2; j_call: TRBJ1-2; cdr3_aa: ASSLEPAGPLKVPAGYT
d_call: NA; cdr3_length: 12; v_call: TRBV6-5; j_call: TRBJ2-5; cdr3_aa: ASRVGAILETQY
d_call: NA; cdr3_length: 13; v_call: TRBV2; j_call: TRBJ1-5; cdr3_aa: ASSDWPVSNQPQH
d_call: NA; cdr3_length: 10; v_call: TRBV10-3; j_call: TRBJ2-7; cdr3_aa: ANSDTRYEQY
d_call: NA; cdr3_length: 12; v_call: TRBV28; j_call: TRBJ1-5; cdr3_aa: ASSWGTEFQPQH